Shown below are 4 T cell receptor beta chains from a single sample sequenced in a study of CD4 T cells in relation to SARS-CoV-2 and coronaviruses. Before the COVID-19 pandemic, during about 2011-2019, CD4+ T cells were taken from unexposed donors. CD4+ T cells were isolated from the cells after roughly 11 days of culture. For these receptors, no antigen is known. The assay was immunoSEQ multiplex PCR, and TCRdb's table has in-frame clones only and misses some. There are 20,000 to 25,000 clones in the sample; 74% occur only once, and approximately 13% lies in the top ten. Sequenced input: CD4+ T cells from PBMCs, cultured in vitro. Receptor source: a human donor in good health.

The chain carries TRBV19 and TRBJ2-6; D gene ambiguous. This CDR3 is 15 amino acids long. Per germline, CDR1 LNHDA and CDR2 SQIVND (reference sequence). Trimming left V 3 bases short and J 2 bases short, with 8 bases between. The CDR3: CASSIRPTGANVLTF. As DNA, the CDR3 is TGTGCCAGTAGTATCCGTCCAACTGGGGCCAACGTCCTGACTTTC.

The table lists this clone with a few counts. This chain links TRBV28 with TRBJ2-7; D is unresolved. The germline gives CDR1 MDHEN, CDR2 SYDVKM. Trimming took off 5 bases at V and 3 bases at J, with 8 bases between the two ends. The CDR3 has 12 residues. CDR3 DNA: TGTGCCAGCAGTGAGGACGACTACGAGCAGTACTTC. As protein: CASSEDDYEQYF.

The V and J genes are TRBV28 and TRBJ2-7; TRBD1 is a possible D gene (6 bases). Germline V gene sequence: CDR1 MDHEN, CDR2 SYDVKM. The CDR3 runs 14 residues. V was pared by 1 base and J by 3 bases, with 10 bases between. The CDR3 DNA follows: TGTGCCAGCAGTTTATACAGGGTTGGCTACGAGCAGTACTTC. Its protein product is CASSLYRVGYEQYF.

The rearrangement joins TRBV18 to TRBJ2-1; 7 bases line up with TRBD2. The CDR3 loop spans 13 amino acids. V shed 6 bases and J 9 bases; nucleotides not matched to a gene: 8. CDR1 KGHSH and CDR2 LQKENI come from the germline V gene. CDR3: CASSPGGKGEQFF. CDR3 nucleotides: TGTGCCAGCTCTCCGGGGGGAAAGGGTGAGCAGTTCTTC. Complete variable domain (other parts from reference TRBV18 and TRBJ2-1): NAGVMQNPRHLVRRRGQEARLRCSPMKGHSHVYWYRQLPEEGLKFMVYLQKENIIDESGMPKERFSAEFPKEGPSILRIQQVVRGDSAAYFCASSPGGKGEQFFGPGTRLTVL.